Listed here are 18 T cell receptor beta chains from one sample, sequenced in a study of cytomegalovirus exposure and HLA in healthy donors. The PCR had 60 Vbeta and 13 Jbeta primers. Produced via immunoSEQ multiplex PCR; TCRdb's table is partial and in-frame only. The top ten clones hold around 0.97% of a sample with about 160,000 clones, nearly 80% of them seen once. The sample consisted of PBMCs. These receptor sequences come from a woman aged 45-65 years in good health and CMV-seropositive.

This chain connects TRBV10-3 to TRBJ2-2, with D maybe TRBD2 (6 bases). CDR3 size: 15 residues. V was trimmed by 6 bases and J by 2 bases, leaving 13 bases between them. Germline values: CDR1 ENHRY, CDR2 SYGVKD. The CDR3 reads CAIRSRDSNTGELFF. CDR3 nucleotide sequence: TGTGCCATCAGGAGCCGGGACTCTAACACCGGGGAGCTGTTTTTT.

The J gene is TRBJ2-1, the V gene TRBV5-1; 7 nucleotides agree with TRBD1. The junction had 3 bases not matched to a gene; V was cut back by 4 bases and J by 2 bases. CDR3 length equals 14 residues. The germline V gene has CDR1 SGHRS and CDR2 YFSETQ. The CDR3 coding sequence is TGCGCCAGCAGCACCGGGACAGCCTACAATGAGCAGTTCTTC. Its protein is CASSTGTAYNEQFF.

The chain is built from TRBV5-4 and TRBJ1-4; 9 nucleotides line up with TRBD1. Germline V gene data show CDR1 as SGHNT and CDR2 as YYREEE (reference sequence). The V and J ends lost 3 bases and 4 bases, in that order; junction bases with no gene match: 4. The CDR3 spans 15 residues. Here the CDR3 DNA reads TGTGCCAGCAGCTCCACGACAGGGGGTAATGAAAAACTGTTTTTT. The encoded protein is CASSSTTGGNEKLFF.

J is TRBJ1-4 and V is TRBV25-1, with 8 positions matching TRBD1. In germline, CDR1 is MGHDK, CDR2 SYGVNS. The CDR3 has 14 residues. V lost 3 bases to trimming and J lost 7 bases; unmatched junction nucleotides: 4. The CDR3 here is CASSDRDRSEKLFF. The CDR3 nucleotides read TGTGCCAGCAGTGACCGGGACAGGTCTGAAAAACTGTTTTTT.

The chain links TRBV19 to TRBJ2-3, with D unclear. The V and J ends lost 5 bases and 0 bases respectively, with 6 bases between them. The CDR3 runs to 13 residues. From germline, CDR1 is LNHDA and CDR2 SQIVND (reference sequence). CDR3 nucleotides: TGTGCCAGTAGTGCCGGTAGCACAGATACGCAGTATTTT. It encodes CASSAGSTDTQYF.

This rearrangement joins TRBV2 to TRBJ2-5; TRBD2 might be the D (6 bases). V was cut by 7 bases and J by 0 bases, with 12 bases left in between. The germline V gene has CDR1 SNHLY and CDR2 FYNNEI. This CDR3 region has 14 residues. This chain's CDR3 is CASNRDWDQETQYF. The CDR3 DNA follows: TGTGCCAGCAACCGGGACTGGGACCAAGAGACCCAGTACTTC.

This chain connects TRBV4-3 to TRBJ1-6; TRBD1 might be the D (6 bases). Trimming took off 1 base at V and 9 bases at J, with 10 bases between the two ends. The CDR3 spans 14 residues. Per the germline V gene, CDR1 is LGHNA and CDR2 is YSLEER. CDR3: CASSQGTASSPLHF. The CDR3 DNA sequence: TGCGCCAGCAGCCAAGGGACAGCGTCTTCACCCCTCCACTTT.

This clone has just a few counts. The chain combines TRBV5-4 with TRBJ2-7; tentative D call: TRBD1 (6 bases). Germline CDR1 and CDR2: SGHNT and YYREEE (reference sequence). This CDR3 contains 13 residues. V was clipped by 4 bases and J by 2 bases, with 10 bases between them. The CDR3: CASSRDIAYEQYF. The DNA of the CDR3 is TGTGCCAGCAGCCGGGACATTGCCTACGAGCAGTACTTC.

The chain recombines TRBV14 with TRBJ2-3; 7 bases line up with TRBD2. CDR1 and CDR2 from the germline V gene are SGHDN and FVKESK. The CDR3 extends over 16 amino acids. V was clipped by 1 base and J by 9 bases; unmatched bases: 13. The CDR3: CASSQVERDPPKTQYF. CDR3 sequence (DNA): TGTGCCAGCAGCCAAGTGGAGCGGGACCCCCCGAAGACGCAGTATTTT.

The V call is TRBV10-2, the J call TRBJ2-6; D may be TRBD2 (6 bases). From germline, CDR1 is WSHSY and CDR2 SAAADI. Trimming pared 8 bases from V and 4 bases from J, leaving 9 bases between. The CDR3 spans 13 residues. The CDR3 coding sequence is TGCGCCAGCGCGGGAACGGGGGCCAACGTCCTGACTTTC. Amino acid sequence: CASAGTGANVLTF.

V gene TRBV5-6 combines with J gene TRBJ1-1; D is uncertain. V gave up 3 bases and J gave up 10 bases, with 19 bases separating them. The CDR3 runs 14 residues. The V gene's germline CDR1 is SGHDT and CDR2 YYEEEE. CDR3 residues: CASSSGRATGGAFF. Written as DNA, the CDR3 is TGTGCCAGCAGCTCCGGTAGGGCCACGGGAGGAGCTTTCTTT.

The CDR3 DNA reads as TGTGCCAGCTCACTGGACTGGAATCAGCCCCAGCATTTT. The encoded protein is CASSLDWNQPQHF. The chain uses TRBV18 and TRBJ1-5; unclear D gene. Germline V gene data show CDR1 as KGHSH and CDR2 as LQKENI. V gave up 4 bases and J gave up 4 bases, with 8 bases separating them. The CDR3 totals 13 residues. The complete variable domain, with remaining parts taken from reference TRBV18 and TRBJ1-5, reads NAGVMQNPRHLVRRRGQEARLRCSPMKGHSHVYWYRQLPEEGLKFMVYLQKENIIDESGMPKERFSAEFPKEGPSILRIQQVVRGDSAAYFCASSLDWNQPQHFGDGTRLSIL.

This sequence joins TRBV2 and TRBJ2-5; D perhaps matches TRBD2 (6 bases). Germline-derived CDR1 and CDR2 are SNHLY and FYNNEI. CDR3 size: 17 residues. Trimming cost V 5 bases and J 5 bases, with 24 bases left between them. The CDR3 DNA reads as TGTGCCAGCAGTTGGGACCTGGAGGGCCTAAATAGGGAGACCCAGTACTTC. This codes for CASSWDLEGLNRETQYF.

The chain is built from TRBV10-2 and TRBJ2-5, with 8 bases fitting TRBD2. Germline CDR1 and CDR2: WSHSY and SAAADI. The CDR3 totals 15 residues. J lost 5 bases, V lost 2 bases, and 7 bases had no gene match. The CDR3 loop is CASSEKSGGMETQYF. The CDR3 nucleotides read TGCGCCAGCAGTGAGAAAAGCGGGGGAATGGAGACCCAGTACTTC.

This clone occurred a few times. V usage is TRBV9 and J usage is TRBJ2-1; 14 nucleotides match TRBD2. V lost 0 bases and J lost 3; bases outside the gene matches: 11. The CDR3 loop spans 20 amino acids. Germline V gives CDR1 SGDLS, CDR2 YYNGEE. As DNA, the CDR3 is TGTGCCAGCAGCGTAGGAGTCAGGGGACTAGCGGGAGAGAACTACAATGAGCAGTTCTTC. The encoded protein is CASSVGVRGLAGENYNEQFF.

The chain employs TRBV2 and TRBJ2-7, with D uncertain. The V gene's germline CDR1 is SNHLY and CDR2 FYNNEI. V was pared by 3 bases and J by 7 bases, with 16 bases between. This CDR3 has 14 residues. The CDR3 here is CASSDSSSVGEQYF. CDR3 in DNA: TGTGCCAGCAGTGATAGTAGCTCGGTGGGTGAGCAGTACTTC.

This CDR3 is CASSEGTPSSGNTIYF. The CDR3 coding sequence is TGTGCCAGCTCAGAAGGGACTCCGAGCTCTGGAAACACCATATATTTT. The chain employs TRBV18 and TRBJ1-3; possible D gene TRBD1, 5 bases. Germline lookup yields CDR1 KGHSH and CDR2 LQKENI. The V and J ends lost 5 bases and 0 bases respectively, with 14 bases between them. This CDR3 comprises 16 residues.

Only one count was recorded for this clone. This rearrangement joins TRBV19 to TRBJ1-6, with 9 bases lining up with TRBD1. Looked up from germline, CDR1 is LNHDA and CDR2 is SQIVND (reference sequence). This CDR3 has 14 amino acids. J lost 6 bases, V lost 4 bases, and 1 base had no gene match. CDR3 in amino acids: CASSTTGGNSPLHF. CDR3 coding DNA: TGTGCCAGTAGTACGACAGGGGGTAATTCACCCCTCCACTTT. Complete variable domain (other parts from reference TRBV19 and TRBJ1-6): DGGITQSPKYLFRKEGQNVTLSCEQNLNHDAMYWYRQDPGQGLRLIYYSQIVNDFQKGDIAEGYSVSREKKESFPLTVTSAQKNPTAFYLCASSTTGGNSPLHFGNGTRLTVT.